The rows below give T cell receptor beta chains drawn from one sample of a study of cytomegalovirus exposure and HLA in healthy donors. Using immunoSEQ multiplex PCR, the repertoire was profiled, and TCRdb retains in-frame clones only, with some absent. The table lists 120,000 or so clones, under 90% of them singletons. Sequenced: PBMCs. The origin of the receptors is a woman aged 40 to 50 in good health and CMV-seropositive. The CDR3 runs from the conserved cysteine through the conserved F or W. The D gene is left open where the match is weak. Rows may omit the clone size; those that give it use once, few, many or a size class.

J gene	V gene	clone size	CDR3 length	D gene	CDR3 protein	CDR3 DNA
TRBJ2-3	TRBV5-1	.	14	.	CASSLGGDTDTQYF	TGCGCCAGCAGCTTGGGAGGAGACACAGATACGCAGTATTTT
TRBJ2-1	TRBV5-1	.	15	TRBD2	CASSLSSGGNSEQFF	TGCGCCAGCAGCTTGTCTAGCGGAGGGAACAGTGAGCAGTTCTTC
TRBJ2-4	TRBV30	.	15	TRBD1	CASKGDRAAKNIQYF	TGTGCCTCCAAAGGGGACAGGGCGGCCAAAAACATTCAGTACTTC
TRBJ1-2	TRBV27	.	13	.	CASSLLGADGYTF	TGTGCCAGCAGTTTATTGGGGGCTGATGGCTACACCTTC
TRBJ1-2	TRBV2	few	12	TRBD1	CASRDRGYGYTF	TGTGCCAGCAGGGACAGGGGATATGGCTACACCTTC
TRBJ1-3	TRBV7-2	few	14	.	CASSFSRGGNTIYF	TGTGCCAGCAGCTTTAGTAGGGGGGGAAACACCATATATTTT
TRBJ2-2	TRBV30	.	21	TRBD2	CAWSVLLFSGLAGMNTGELFF	TGTGCCTGGAGTGTACTACTCTTCAGCGGACTAGCGGGGATGAACACCGGGGAGCTGTTTTTT
TRBJ1-1	TRBV18	.	15	.	CASSPPQGLNTEAFF	TGTGCCAGCTCACCACCGCAGGGCTTGAACACTGAAGCTTTCTTT
TRBJ2-5	TRBV5-1	.	16	.	CASSLLAGTFKETQYF	TGCGCCAGCAGCTTGTTGGCAGGGACATTTAAGGAGACCCAGTACTTC
TRBJ1-1	TRBV4-3	.	14	.	CASSRERATGEAFF	TGCGCCAGCAGCCGAGAACGGGCAACAGGCGAAGCTTTCTTT
TRBJ2-1	TRBV29-1	.	13	.	CSVRQILYNEQFF	TGCAGCGTCCGACAGATTTTGTACAATGAGCAGTTCTTC
TRBJ1-5	TRBV9	.	15	.	CASSSRGGVGQPQHF	TGTGCCAGCAGCTCCCGGGGGGGGGTGGGTCAGCCCCAGCATTTT
TRBJ1-1	TRBV14	.	14	.	CASSPRGGSTEAFF	TGTGCCAGCAGCCCGAGGGGGGGGAGCACTGAAGCTTTCTTT
TRBJ2-3	TRBV19	.	15	.	CASSIGDTRTDTQYF	TGTGCCAGTAGTATTGGGGACACCCGCACAGATACGCAGTATTTT
TRBJ2-7	TRBV2	.	15	TRBD2	CASRGLAASSYEQYF	TGTGCCAGCAGAGGACTAGCGGCCAGCTCCTACGAGCAGTACTTC
TRBJ1-5	TRBV30	.	13	.	CAWSSAYNQPQHF	TGTGCCTGGAGTAGCGCCTATAATCAGCCCCAGCATTTT
TRBJ1-2	TRBV19	once	18	TRBD1	CASSIAPSWGDRKIGYTF	TGTGCCAGTAGTATAGCCCCCAGTTGGGGGGACAGGAAGATAGGCTACACCTTC
TRBJ1-2	TRBV27	few	14	.	CASSLVGVGYGYTF	TGTGCCAGCAGTTTAGTAGGGGTTGGGTATGGCTACACCTTC
TRBJ1-3	TRBV28	.	16	.	CASSLGPRGAGNTIYF	TGTGCCAGCAGTTTGGGCCCACGGGGGGCTGGAAACACCATATATTTT
TRBJ1-2	TRBV7-6	once	14	.	CASSSRTEHYGYTF	TGTGCCAGCAGCTCCAGGACAGAGCACTATGGCTACACCTTC
TRBJ2-7	TRBV28	few	17	TRBD2	CASGYGLAGDSSYEQYF	TGTGCCAGCGGCTACGGACTAGCGGGAGATTCCTCCTACGAGCAGTACTTC
TRBJ2-5	TRBV21-1	.	14	.	CASSKVGDKETQYF	TGTGCCAGCAGCAAAGTGGGGGACAAAGAGACCCAGTACTTC
TRBJ2-7	TRBV27	.	12	.	CASSPTTSEQYF	TGTGCCAGCAGCCCTACTACGTCCGAGCAGTACTTC
TRBJ2-1	TRBV27	.	15	.	CASSPRQEIYNEQFF	TGTGCCAGCAGCCCCCGACAGGAGATCTACAATGAGCAGTTCTTC
TRBJ1-2	TRBV13	.	15	.	CASSPGVGAAYGYTF	TGTGCCAGCAGCCCTGGCGTGGGGGCGGCCTATGGCTACACCTTC
TRBJ2-7	TRBV11-2	once	14	.	CASSLGGRGREQYF	TGTGCCAGCAGCTTAGGGGGCCGAGGGAGGGAGCAGTACTTC
TRBJ2-2	TRBV6-8	.	15	TRBD1	CASSPLSTGAGELFF	TGTGCCAGCAGTCCACTGTCCACAGGGGCCGGGGAGCTGTTTTTT
TRBJ1-2	TRBV27	.	13	TRBD1	CASSLRTGIGYTF	TGTGCCAGCAGTTTACGGACAGGCATTGGCTACACCTTC
TRBJ1-1	TRBV11-3	.	14	.	CASSESTGGTEAFF	TGTGCCAGCAGCGAGTCCACCGGTGGCACTGAAGCTTTCTTT
TRBJ1-5	TRBV18	.	15	TRBD1	CASSKDTGDRQPQHF	TGTGCCAGCTCGAAGGATACAGGGGATCGTCAGCCCCAGCATTTT
TRBJ2-7	TRBV19	once	11	.	CASSPAYEQYF	TGTGCCAGTAGCCCCGCTTACGAGCAGTACTTC
TRBJ1-2	TRBV6-5	.	12	.	CASSYATGGYTF	TGTGCCAGCAGTTACGCGACGGGGGGCTACACCTTC